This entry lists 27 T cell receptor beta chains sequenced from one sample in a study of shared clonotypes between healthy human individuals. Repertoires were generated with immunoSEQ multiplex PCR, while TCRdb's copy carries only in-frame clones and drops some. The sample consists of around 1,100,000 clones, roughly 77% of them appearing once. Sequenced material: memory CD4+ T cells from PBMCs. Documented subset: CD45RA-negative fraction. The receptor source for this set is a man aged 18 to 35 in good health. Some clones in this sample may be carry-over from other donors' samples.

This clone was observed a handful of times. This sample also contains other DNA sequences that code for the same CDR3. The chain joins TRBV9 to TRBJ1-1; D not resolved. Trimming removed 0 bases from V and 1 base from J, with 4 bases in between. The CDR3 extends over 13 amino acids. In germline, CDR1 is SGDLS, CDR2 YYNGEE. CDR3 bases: TGTGCCAGCAGCGTAGCTCGGAACACTGAAGCTTTCTTT. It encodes CASSVARNTEAFF. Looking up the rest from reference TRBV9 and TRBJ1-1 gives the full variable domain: DSGVTQTPKHLITATGQRVTLRCSPRSGDLSVYWYQQSLDQGLQFLIQYYNGEERAKGNILERFSAQQFPDLHSELNLSSLELGDSALYFCASSVARNTEAFFGQGTRLTVV.

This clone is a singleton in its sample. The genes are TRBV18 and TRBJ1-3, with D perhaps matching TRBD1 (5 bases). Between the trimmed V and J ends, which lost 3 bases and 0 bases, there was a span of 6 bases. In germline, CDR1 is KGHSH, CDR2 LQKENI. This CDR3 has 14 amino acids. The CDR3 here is CASSPTASGNTIYF. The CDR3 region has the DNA TGTGCCAGCTCACCGACAGCCTCTGGAAACACCATATATTTT.

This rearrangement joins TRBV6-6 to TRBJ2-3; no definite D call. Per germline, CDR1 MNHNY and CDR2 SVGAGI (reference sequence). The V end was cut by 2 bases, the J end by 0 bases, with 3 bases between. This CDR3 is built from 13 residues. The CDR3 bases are TGTGCCAGCAGTTACCAAAGCACAGATACGCAGTATTTT. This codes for CASSYQSTDTQYF.

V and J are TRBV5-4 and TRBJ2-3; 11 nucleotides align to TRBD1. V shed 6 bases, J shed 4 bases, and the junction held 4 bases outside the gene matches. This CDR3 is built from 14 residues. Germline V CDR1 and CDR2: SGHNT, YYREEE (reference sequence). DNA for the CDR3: TGTGCCAGCACTCCGGGACAGGGGGCAGATACGCAGTATTTT. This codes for CASTPGQGADTQYF.

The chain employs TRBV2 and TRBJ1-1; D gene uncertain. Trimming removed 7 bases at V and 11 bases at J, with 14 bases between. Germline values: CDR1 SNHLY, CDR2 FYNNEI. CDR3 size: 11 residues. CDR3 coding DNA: TGTGCCAGCATGATTCTAGGGAAGGCTTTCTTT. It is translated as CASMILGKAFF.

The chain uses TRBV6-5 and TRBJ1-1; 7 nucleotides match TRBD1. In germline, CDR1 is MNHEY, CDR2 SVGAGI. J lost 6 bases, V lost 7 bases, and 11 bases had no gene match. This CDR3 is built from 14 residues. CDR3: CASKGTTGASEAFF. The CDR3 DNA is TGTGCCAGCAAAGGGACAACAGGGGCATCTGAAGCTTTCTTT.

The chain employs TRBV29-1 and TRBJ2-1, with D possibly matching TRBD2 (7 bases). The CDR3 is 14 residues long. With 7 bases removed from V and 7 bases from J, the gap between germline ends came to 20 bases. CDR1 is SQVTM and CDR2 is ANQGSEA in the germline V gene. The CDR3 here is CSGGGQATINEQFF. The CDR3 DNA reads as TGCAGCGGGGGGGGACAAGCAACGATAAATGAGCAGTTCTTC.

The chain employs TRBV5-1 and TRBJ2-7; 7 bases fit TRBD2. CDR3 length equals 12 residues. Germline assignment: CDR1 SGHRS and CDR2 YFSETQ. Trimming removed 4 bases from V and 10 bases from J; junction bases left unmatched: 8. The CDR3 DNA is TGCGCCAGCAGCCCCCCCACTAGCGATCAGTACTTC. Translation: CASSPPTSDQYF.

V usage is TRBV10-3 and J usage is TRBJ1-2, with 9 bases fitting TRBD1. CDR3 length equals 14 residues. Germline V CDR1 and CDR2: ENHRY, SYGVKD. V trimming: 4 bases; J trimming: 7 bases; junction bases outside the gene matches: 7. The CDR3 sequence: CAISVQGAYAGYTF. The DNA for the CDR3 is TGTGCCATCAGTGTACAGGGGGCGTATGCTGGCTACACCTTC.

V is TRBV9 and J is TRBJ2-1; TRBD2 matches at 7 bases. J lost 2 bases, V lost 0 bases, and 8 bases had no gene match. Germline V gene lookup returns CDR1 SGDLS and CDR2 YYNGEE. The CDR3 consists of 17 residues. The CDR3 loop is CASSVEGRDAPYNEQFF. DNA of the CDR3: TGTGCCAGCAGCGTAGAGGGGAGGGATGCTCCCTACAATGAGCAGTTCTTC. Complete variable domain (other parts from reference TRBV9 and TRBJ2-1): DSGVTQTPKHLITATGQRVTLRCSPRSGDLSVYWYQQSLDQGLQFLIQYYNGEERAKGNILERFSAQQFPDLHSELNLSSLELGDSALYFCASSVEGRDAPYNEQFFGPGTRLTVL.

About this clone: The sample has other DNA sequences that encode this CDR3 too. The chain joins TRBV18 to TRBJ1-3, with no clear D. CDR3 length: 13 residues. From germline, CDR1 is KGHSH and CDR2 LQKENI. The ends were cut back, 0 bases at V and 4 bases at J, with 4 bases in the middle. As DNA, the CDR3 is TGTGCCAGCTCACCACCCCCAGGAAACACCATATATTTT. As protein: CASSPPPGNTIYF.

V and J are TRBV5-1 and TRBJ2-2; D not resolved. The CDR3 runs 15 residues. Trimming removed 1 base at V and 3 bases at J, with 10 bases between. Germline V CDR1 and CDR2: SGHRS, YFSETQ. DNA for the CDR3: TGCGCCAGCAGCTTGTTCGGGTACGACACCGGGGAGCTGTTTTTT. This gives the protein CASSLFGYDTGELFF.

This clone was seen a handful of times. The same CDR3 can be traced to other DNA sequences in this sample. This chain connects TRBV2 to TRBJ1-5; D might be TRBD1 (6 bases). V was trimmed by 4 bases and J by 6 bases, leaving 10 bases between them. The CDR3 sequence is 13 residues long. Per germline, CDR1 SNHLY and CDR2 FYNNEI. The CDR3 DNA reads TGTGCCAGCAGTGGTACAGGGTTTCAGCCCCAGCATTTT. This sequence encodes CASSGTGFQPQHF.

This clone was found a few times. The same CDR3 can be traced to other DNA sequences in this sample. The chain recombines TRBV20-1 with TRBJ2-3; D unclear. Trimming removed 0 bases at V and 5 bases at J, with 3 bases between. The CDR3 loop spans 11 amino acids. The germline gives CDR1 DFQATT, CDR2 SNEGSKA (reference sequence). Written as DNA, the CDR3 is TGCAGTGCTAGAGACTTAGATACGCAGTATTTT. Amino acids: CSARDLDTQYF.

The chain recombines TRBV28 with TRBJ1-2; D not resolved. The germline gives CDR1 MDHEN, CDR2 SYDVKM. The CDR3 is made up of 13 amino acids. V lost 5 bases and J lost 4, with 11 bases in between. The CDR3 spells CASSGEGRYGYTF. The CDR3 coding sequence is TGTGCCAGCAGTGGCGAAGGCCGCTATGGCTACACCTTC.

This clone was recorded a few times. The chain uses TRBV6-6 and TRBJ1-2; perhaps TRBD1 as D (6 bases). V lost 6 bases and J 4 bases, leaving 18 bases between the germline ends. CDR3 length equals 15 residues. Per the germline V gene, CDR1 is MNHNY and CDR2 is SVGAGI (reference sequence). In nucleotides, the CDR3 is TGTGCCAGCAGCAAGTCTGGACAGCCGGTCTATGGCTACACCTTC. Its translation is CASSKSGQPVYGYTF.

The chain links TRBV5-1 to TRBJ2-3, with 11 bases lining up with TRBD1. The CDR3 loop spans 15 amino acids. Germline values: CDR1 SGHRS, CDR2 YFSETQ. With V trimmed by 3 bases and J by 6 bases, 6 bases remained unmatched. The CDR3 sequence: CASSSGQGAKDTQYF. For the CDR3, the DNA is TGCGCCAGCAGCTCCGGACAGGGGGCAAAGGATACGCAGTATTTT.

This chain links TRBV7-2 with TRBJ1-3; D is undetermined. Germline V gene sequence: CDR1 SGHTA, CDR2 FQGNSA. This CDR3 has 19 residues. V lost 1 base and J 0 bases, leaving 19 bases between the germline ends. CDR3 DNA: TGTGCCAGCAGCTTAGGCTTTGGATATCGACAATACTCTGGAAACACCATATATTTT. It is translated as CASSLGFGYRQYSGNTIYF.

In DNA, the CDR3 is TGCAGCGTTGAAGTGGACGGAGATATGCCCCAGCATTTT. Translating it yields CSVEVDGDMPQHF. This chain connects TRBV29-1 to TRBJ1-5; D is uncertain. The CDR3 covers 13 residues. V was shortened by 1 base and J by 9 bases, with 13 bases between the two germline ends. The germline V gene has CDR1 SQVTM and CDR2 ANQGSEA.

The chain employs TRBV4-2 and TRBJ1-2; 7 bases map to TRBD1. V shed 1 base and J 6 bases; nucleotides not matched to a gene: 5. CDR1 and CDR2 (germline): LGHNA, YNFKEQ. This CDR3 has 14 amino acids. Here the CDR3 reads CASSQGQGGDGYTF. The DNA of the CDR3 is TGTGCCAGCAGCCAAGGACAGGGAGGCGATGGCTACACCTTC.

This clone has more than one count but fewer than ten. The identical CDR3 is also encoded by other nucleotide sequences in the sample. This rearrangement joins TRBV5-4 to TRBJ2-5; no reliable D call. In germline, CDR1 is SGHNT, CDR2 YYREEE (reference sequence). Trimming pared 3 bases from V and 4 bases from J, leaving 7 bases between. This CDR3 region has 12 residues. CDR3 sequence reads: CASSSRGETQYF. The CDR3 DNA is TGTGCCAGCAGCTCGAGAGGAGAGACCCAGTACTTC.

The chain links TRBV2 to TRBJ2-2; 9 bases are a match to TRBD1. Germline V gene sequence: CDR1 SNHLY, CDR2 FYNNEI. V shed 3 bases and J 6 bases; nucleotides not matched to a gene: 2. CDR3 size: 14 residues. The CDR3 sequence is CASSDRTGAGELFF. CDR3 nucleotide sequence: TGTGCCAGCAGTGATAGGACAGGGGCCGGGGAGCTGTTTTTT. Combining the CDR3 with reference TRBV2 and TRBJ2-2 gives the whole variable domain EPEVTQTPSHQVTQMGQEVILRCVPISNHLYFYWYRQILGQKVEFLVSFYNNEISEKSEIFDDQFSVERPDGSNFTLKIRSTKLEDSAMYFCASSDRTGAGELFFGEGSRLTVL.

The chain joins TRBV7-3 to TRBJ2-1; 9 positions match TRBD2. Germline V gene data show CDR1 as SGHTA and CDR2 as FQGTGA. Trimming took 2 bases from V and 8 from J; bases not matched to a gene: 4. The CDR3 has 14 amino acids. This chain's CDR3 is CASSLAGGLDEQFF. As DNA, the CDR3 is TGTGCCAGCAGCTTAGCGGGAGGGCTCGATGAGCAGTTCTTC.

CDR3: CASGTSSGNTIYF. DNA of the CDR3: TGTGCCAGCGGCACTAGCTCTGGAAACACCATATATTTT. The rearrangement links TRBV9 to TRBJ1-3; D remains unclear. This CDR3 contains 13 residues. With 7 bases removed from V and 0 bases from J, the gap between germline ends came to 8 bases. The germline gives CDR1 SGDLS, CDR2 YYNGEE.

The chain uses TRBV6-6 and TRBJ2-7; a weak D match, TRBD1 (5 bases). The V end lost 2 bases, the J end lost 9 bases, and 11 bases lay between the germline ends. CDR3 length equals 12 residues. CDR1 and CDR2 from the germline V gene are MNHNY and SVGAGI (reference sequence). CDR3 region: CASSYPTDRQYF. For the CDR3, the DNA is TGTGCCAGCAGTTACCCTACAGACAGGCAGTACTTC.

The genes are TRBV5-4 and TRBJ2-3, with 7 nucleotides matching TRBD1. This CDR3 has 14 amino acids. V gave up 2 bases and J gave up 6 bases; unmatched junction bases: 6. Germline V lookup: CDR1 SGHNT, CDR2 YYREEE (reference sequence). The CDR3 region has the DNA TGTGCCAGCAGCTTAAGACAGGGTTCCGATACGCAGTATTTT. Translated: CASSLRQGSDTQYF.

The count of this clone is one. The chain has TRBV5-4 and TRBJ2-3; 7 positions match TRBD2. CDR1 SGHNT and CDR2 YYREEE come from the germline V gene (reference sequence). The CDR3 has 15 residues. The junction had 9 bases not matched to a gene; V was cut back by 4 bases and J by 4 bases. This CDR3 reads CASSPASGPADTQYF. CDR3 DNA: TGTGCCAGCAGCCCCGCTAGCGGCCCGGCAGATACGCAGTATTTT.